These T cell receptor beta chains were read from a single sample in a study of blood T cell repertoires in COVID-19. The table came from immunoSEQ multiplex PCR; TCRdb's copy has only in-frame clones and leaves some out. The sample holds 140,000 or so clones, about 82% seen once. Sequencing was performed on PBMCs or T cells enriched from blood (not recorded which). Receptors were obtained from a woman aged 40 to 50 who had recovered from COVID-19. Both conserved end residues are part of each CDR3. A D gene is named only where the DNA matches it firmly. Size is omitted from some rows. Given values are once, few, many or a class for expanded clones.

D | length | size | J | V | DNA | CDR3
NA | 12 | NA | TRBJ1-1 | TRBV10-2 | TGCGCCAGCAGTGAGTCTAGAACTGAAGCTTTCTTT | CASSESRTEAFF
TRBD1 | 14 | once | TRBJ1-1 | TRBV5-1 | TGCGCCAGCACCACAGGGGCCGAGAACACTGAAGCTTTCTTT | CASTTGAENTEAFF
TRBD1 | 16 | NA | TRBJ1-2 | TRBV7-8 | TGTGCCAGCAGCCCCCAGACAGGGTTCGTGGCGAATGGCTACACCTTC | CASSPQTGFVANGYTF
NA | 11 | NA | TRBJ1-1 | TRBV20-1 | TGCAGCCTAGAAAGGAACACTGAAGCTTTCTTT | CSLERNTEAFF
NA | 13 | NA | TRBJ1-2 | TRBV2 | TGTGCCAGCAGTTCGGACACCGCCTATGGCTACACCTTC | CASSSDTAYGYTF
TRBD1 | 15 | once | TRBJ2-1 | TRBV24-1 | TGTGCCACCAGTGACGCCTCCAGGGGGTACAATGAGCAGTTCTTC | CATSDASRGYNEQFF
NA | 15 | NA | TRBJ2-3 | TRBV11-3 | TGTGCCAGCAGCCCCGAGGGGGGGGAGGCAGATACGCAGTATTTT | CASSPEGGEADTQYF
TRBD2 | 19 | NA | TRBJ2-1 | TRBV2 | TGTGCCAGCAGTGAATTCCCCCCCCTCGGGACTAGCGGGTACAATGAGCAGTTCTTC | CASSEFPPLGTSGYNEQFF
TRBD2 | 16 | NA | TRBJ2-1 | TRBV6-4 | TGTGCCAGCAGTGACTCGAGCGGGAGGGCCATGAGTGAGCAGTTCTTC | CASSDSSGRAMSEQFF
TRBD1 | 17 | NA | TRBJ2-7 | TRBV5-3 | TGTGCCAGAAGCTTGGCAGCTAAAGAGGACAGGGCCTACGAGCAGTACTTC | CARSLAAKEDRAYEQYF
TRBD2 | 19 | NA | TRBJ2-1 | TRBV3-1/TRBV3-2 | TGTGCCAGCAGCCAAGACCGTTGGGCTAGCGGGAGTCGCGACAATGAGCAGTTCTTC | CASSQDRWASGSRDNEQFF
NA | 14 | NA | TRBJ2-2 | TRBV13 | TGTGCCAGCAGCTTAGAACAGGACACCGGGGAGCTGTTTTTT | CASSLEQDTGELFF
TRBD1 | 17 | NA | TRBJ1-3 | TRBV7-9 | TGTGCCAGCAGCCGTCCCGGGACAGGGTCCTCTGGAAACACCATATATTTT | CASSRPGTGSSGNTIYF
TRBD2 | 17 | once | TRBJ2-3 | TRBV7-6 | TGTGCCAGCAGCTCCCCAGGACTAGCGGGGGTAGCAGATACGCAGTATTTT | CASSSPGLAGVADTQYF
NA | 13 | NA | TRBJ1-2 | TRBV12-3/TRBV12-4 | TGTGCCAGCAGTTTAGAGGAGCACTATGGCTACACCTTC | CASSLEEHYGYTF
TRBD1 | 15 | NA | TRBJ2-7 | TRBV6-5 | TGTGCCAGCAGTAGATCCGGGACAGCCGGCTACGAGCAGTACTTC | CASSRSGTAGYEQYF
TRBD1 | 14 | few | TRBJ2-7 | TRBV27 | TGTGCCAGCAGTTTATACGGACAGGGCTACGAGCAGTACTTC | CASSLYGQGYEQYF
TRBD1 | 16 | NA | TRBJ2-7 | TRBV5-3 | TGTGCCAGAAGCCCTACCTGTACAGGGGACGGCTACGAGCAGTACTTC | CARSPTCTGDGYEQYF
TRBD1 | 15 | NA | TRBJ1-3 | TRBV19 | TGTGCCAGTAGACGGACAGGGAACTCTGGAAACACCATATATTTT | CASRRTGNSGNTIYF
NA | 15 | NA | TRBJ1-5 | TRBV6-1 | TGTGCCAGCAGTGACGGGTTGTATAGCAATCAGCCCCAGCATTTT | CASSDGLYSNQPQHF
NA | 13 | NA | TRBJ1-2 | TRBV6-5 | TGTGCCAGCAGCTCTTGGGCCGCTAATGGCTACACCTTC | CASSSWAANGYTF
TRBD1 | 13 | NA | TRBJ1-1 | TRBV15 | TGTGCCACCAGCAGACGGACAGGGGCTGAAGCTTTCTTT | CATSRRTGAEAFF
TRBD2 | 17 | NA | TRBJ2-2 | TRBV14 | TGTGCCAGCAGCCAGTCACTAGCGGGGGTGAACACCGGGGAGCTGTTTTTT | CASSQSLAGVNTGELFF